This paragraph reports one TCR beta chain. The CDR3 has 15 residues. Trimming took off 2 bases at V and 2 bases at J, with 13 bases between the two ends. CDR1 is PRHDT and CDR2 is FYEKMQ in the germline V gene (reference sequence). TCRdb reprocessed the 5' RACE reads via MiXCR and lists one record per CDR3 protein. The sample has about 58,000 distinct CDR3 sequences, about 8% seen once. This sample was included in a study of early T cells in non-severe SARS-CoV-2 infection. At the level of the study: Unsorted whole-blood RNA was sequenced in bulk, leaving chains unpaired.

The chain uses TRBV13 and TRBJ2-7; D is perhaps TRBD1 or TRBD2 (5 bases each). The sequencing sample was made of whole blood. This clonotype originated in an adult who was a healthcare worker with PCR-confirmed SARS-CoV-2 infection or an uninfected control (not recorded which). CDR3 bases: TGTGCCAGCAGCTTACTGTCCGGGGCCCCCTACGAGCAGTACTTC. Residues: CASSLLSGAPYEQYF.